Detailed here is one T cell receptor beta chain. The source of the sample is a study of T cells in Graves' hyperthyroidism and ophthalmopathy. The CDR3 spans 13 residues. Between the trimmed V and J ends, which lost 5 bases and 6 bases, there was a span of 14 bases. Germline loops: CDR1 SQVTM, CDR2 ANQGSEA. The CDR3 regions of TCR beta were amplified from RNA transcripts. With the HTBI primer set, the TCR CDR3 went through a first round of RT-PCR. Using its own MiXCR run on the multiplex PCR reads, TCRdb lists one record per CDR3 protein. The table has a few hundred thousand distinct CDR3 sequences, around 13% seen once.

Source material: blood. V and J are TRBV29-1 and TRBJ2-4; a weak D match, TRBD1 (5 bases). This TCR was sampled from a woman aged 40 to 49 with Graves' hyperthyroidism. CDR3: CSVSVDSTNIQYF. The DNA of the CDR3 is TGCAGCGTTTCAGTTGACAGTACAAACATTCAGTACTTC. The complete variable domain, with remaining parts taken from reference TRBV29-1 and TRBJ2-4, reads SAVISQKPSRDICQRGTSLTIQCQVDSQVTMMFWYRQQPGQSLTLIATANQGSEATYESGFVIDKFPISRPNLTFSTLTVSNMSPEDSSIYLCSVSVDSTNIQYFGAGTRLSVL.